Sequencing of this T cell receptor (beta chain) was carried out in a study of blood T cell repertoires in COVID-19. Across the whole study: Spain, Italy and the United States supplied samples that represented acute and convalescent COVID-19. Nucleic acid was either cDNA or gDNA, and it came from T cells, B-cell-depleted T cells, or PBMCs.

The CDR3 runs to 14 residues. The V gene lost 6 bases and the J gene lost 3 bases, with 14 bases spanning the gap. Germline loops: CDR1 MNHEY, CDR2 SMNVEV (reference sequence). Authors' methods: Cell counts per sample came from amplifying reference gene primers. Only in-frame clones appear in the TCRdb table, and some are missing; sequencing was by immunoSEQ multiplex PCR. D and trimming were read from the DNA, whereas the V and J calls and clone size are those reported in that table. Of about 89,000 clones listed, 78% were seen once; the top ten hold roughly 6.7%. One Seattle source followed patients from active infection through their disease course. There are a few counts of this clone.

The J gene is TRBJ1-2, the V gene TRBV27; D gene unclear. The clonotype originates from a man between 65 and 80 years old with COVID-19, enrolled during active disease. The sequenced sample consisted of peripheral blood. CDR3 loop: CASSPGLPYYGYTF. The CDR3 nucleotides read TGTGCCAGCAGCCCCGGACTCCCCTACTATGGCTACACCTTC.